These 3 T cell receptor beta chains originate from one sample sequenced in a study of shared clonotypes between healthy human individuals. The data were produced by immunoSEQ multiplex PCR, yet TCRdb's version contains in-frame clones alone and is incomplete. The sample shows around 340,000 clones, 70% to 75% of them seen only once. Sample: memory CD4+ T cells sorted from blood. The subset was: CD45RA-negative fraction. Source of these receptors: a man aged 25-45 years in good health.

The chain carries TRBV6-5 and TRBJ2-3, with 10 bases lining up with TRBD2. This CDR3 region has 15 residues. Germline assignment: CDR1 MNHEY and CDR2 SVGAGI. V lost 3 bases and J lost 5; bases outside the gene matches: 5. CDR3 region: CASSYRVAGGDTQYF. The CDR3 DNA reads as TGTGCCAGCAGTTATCGGGTAGCGGGGGGAGATACGCAGTATTTT.

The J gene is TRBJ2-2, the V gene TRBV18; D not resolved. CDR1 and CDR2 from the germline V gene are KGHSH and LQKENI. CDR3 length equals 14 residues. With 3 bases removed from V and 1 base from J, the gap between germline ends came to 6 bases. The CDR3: CASSPAGNTGELFF. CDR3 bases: TGTGCCAGCTCACCGGCAGGGAACACCGGGGAGCTGTTTTTT.

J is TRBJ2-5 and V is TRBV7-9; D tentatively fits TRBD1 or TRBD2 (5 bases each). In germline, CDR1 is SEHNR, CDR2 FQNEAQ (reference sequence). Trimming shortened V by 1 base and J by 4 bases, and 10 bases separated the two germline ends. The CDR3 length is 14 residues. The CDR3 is CASSLGRGRETQYF. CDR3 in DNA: TGTGCCAGCAGCTTAGGTAGGGGACGAGAGACCCAGTACTTC.